A single sample gave rise to the 3 T cell receptor beta chains below, sequenced in a study of blood T cell repertoires in COVID-19. Assay: immunoSEQ multiplex PCR; the TCRdb copy retains only in-frame clones and omits some. The sample shows 150,000 to 200,000 clones, about 85% of them seen only once. The sequenced material came from peripheral blood. Receptor source: a woman in her seventies with COVID-19, enrolled during active disease.

This clone was detected only once. The chain links TRBV30 to TRBJ1-5; no definite D call. There are 12 residues in the CDR3. Between the trimmed V and J ends, which lost 4 bases and 3 bases, there was a span of 7 bases. Germline CDR1 is GTSNPN and CDR2 is SVGIG (reference sequence). CDR3 bases: TGTGCCTGGACAGCGCCCAATCAGCCCCAGCATTTT. It translates to CAWTAPNQPQHF.

This clone was seen more than once but under ten times. The chain has TRBV12-5 and TRBJ1-4; TRBD1 agrees at 7 bases. This CDR3 has 13 amino acids. Germline V CDR1 and CDR2: LGHNT, FRNRAP. The V gene end was trimmed by 0 bases and the J gene end by 11 bases; junction bases not matched to a gene: 3. The CDR3 nucleotides are TGTGCTAGTGGTTTGGTAGACAGGGAGAAACTGTTTTTT. It is translated as CASGLVDREKLFF.

The chain has TRBV5-4 and TRBJ1-1; TRBD1 agrees at 9 bases. Losses at the gene ends were 2 bases for V and 1 base for J; bases not matched to a gene: 9. CDR1 is SGHNT and CDR2 is YYREEE in the germline V gene (reference sequence). The CDR3 runs 17 residues. CDR3 coding DNA: TGTGCCAGCAGCTTCTTCGTAGGGACAGGGCCGAACACTGAAGCTTTCTTT. This sequence encodes CASSFFVGTGPNTEAFF.